These 7 T cell receptor beta chains share one sample of origin, sequenced in a study of T cells in Graves' hyperthyroidism and ophthalmopathy. Amplification of TCR beta CDR3 regions used RNA as the template. With the HTBI primer set, the TCR CDR3 went through a first round of RT-PCR. In TCRdb, the multiplex PCR reads were re-called with MiXCR into one record per CDR3 protein. The sample consists of under 300,000 distinct CDR3 sequences, more than 14% of them appearing once. The sequenced material came from blood. These receptors came from a woman in her forties with Graves' hyperthyroidism that later progressed to Graves' ophthalmopathy.

This clonotype has ten or more counts. This chain joins TRBV5-1 and TRBJ2-5; TRBD2 aligns across 12 bases. V dropped 2 bases and J dropped 4; count of bases not matched to a gene: 3. Per the germline V gene, CDR1 is SGHRS and CDR2 is YFSETQ. The CDR3 has 15 amino acids. The CDR3 here is CASSFILAGGETQYF. The CDR3 nucleotides are TGCGCCAGCAGCTTCATACTAGCGGGAGGAGAGACCCAGTACTTC. Full variable domain (missing parts from reference TRBV5-1 and TRBJ2-5): KAGVTQTPRYLIKTRGQQVTLSCSPISGHRSVSWYQQTPGQGLQFLFEYFSETQRNKGNFPGRFSGRQFSNSRSEMNVSTLELGDSALYLCASSFILAGGETQYFGPGTRLLVL.

There are a few counts of this clonotype. V and J are TRBV7-9 and TRBJ2-5, with 8 bases that match TRBD2. The germline CDR1 and CDR2 sequences are SEHNR and FQNEAQ (reference sequence). The junction had 4 bases not matched to a gene; V was cut back by 5 bases and J by 2 bases. The CDR3 consists of 14 residues. CDR3 in amino acids: CASSRGGNQETQYF. The CDR3 bases are TGTGCCAGCAGCCGGGGGGGGAATCAAGAGACCCAGTACTTC.

The chain combines TRBV9 with TRBJ2-1; D gene unclear. Germline V CDR1 and CDR2: SGDLS, YYNGEE. V lost 0 bases and J 9 bases, leaving 13 bases between the germline ends. The CDR3 sequence is 14 residues long. Here the CDR3 reads CASSVVPSITEQFF. The CDR3 DNA follows: TGTGCCAGCAGCGTAGTGCCTAGTATTACTGAGCAGTTCTTC.

This clonotype was recorded many times. The V gene is TRBV7-9, the J gene TRBJ2-1; 8 nucleotides align to TRBD1. J gave up 8 bases and V 5 bases, and 11 bases lay outside the gene matches. Germline V gives CDR1 SEHNR, CDR2 FQNEAQ (reference sequence). The CDR3 has 15 residues. CDR3 in DNA: TGTGCCAGCAGCAGGCTGCAGGGGGCCGGTGATGAGCAGTTCTTC. Its protein is CASSRLQGAGDEQFF.

This clonotype was recorded many times. This chain links TRBV7-9 with TRBJ2-1, with unresolved D. Germline lookup yields CDR1 SEHNR and CDR2 FQNEAQ (reference sequence). Trimming took 1 base from V and 7 from J, leaving 11 bases between them. The CDR3 covers 14 residues. The CDR3 spells CASSLVALRNEQFF. The CDR3 region has the DNA TGTGCCAGCAGCTTAGTCGCCTTAAGGAATGAGCAGTTCTTC.

This clonotype was counted at least ten times. J is TRBJ2-2 and V is TRBV20-1; 7 bases map to TRBD2. This CDR3 has 19 residues. The V and J ends lost 0 bases and 0 bases, in that order; junction bases with no gene match: 13. CDR1 and CDR2 from the germline V gene are DFQATT and SNEGSKA (reference sequence). The DNA for the CDR3 is TGCAGTGCTAGAGATCCTCGCGGGAGACTTGGTCCGAACACCGGGGAGCTGTTTTTT. Amino acid sequence: CSARDPRGRLGPNTGELFF.

This clonotype has a count of ten or more. The genes are TRBV6-2 or TRBV6-3 and TRBJ2-3; D is ambiguous. The CDR3 is 13 residues long. From germline, CDR1 is MNHEY and CDR2 SVGEGT. V lost 0 bases to trimming and J lost 6 bases, with 7 bases between them. The CDR3 region has the DNA TGTGCCAGCAGTTACTCGACGTGGGATACGCAGTATTTT. This gives the protein CASSYSTWDTQYF.